This TCR beta chain was captured by sequencing in a study of cytomegalovirus exposure and HLA in healthy donors. Study overall: The same platform was used for the roughly 120 validation repertoires as for the 600 to 700 first-cohort repertoires, as reported in a later analysis.

Study-level results: Most sequenced TCRs were rare (though some public TCRs occurred in many donors). As confirmed in vitro, a few CMV-associated chains were specific for CMV antigens.

Separate from the roughly 610-subject first cohort, the 120-subject validation cohort was the one that the donors belonged to. V lost 6 bases, J lost 5 bases, and 5 bases lay in between. Germline V gene data show CDR1 as MDHEN and CDR2 as SYDVKM. The CDR3 length is 11 residues. The table came from immunoSEQ multiplex PCR; TCRdb's copy has only in-frame clones and leaves some out. In the table there are 68,000 or so clones, roughly nine tenths of which are singletons. Points on this clone: Its antigen is as yet unknown.

This receptor was taken from a young man in good health and CMV-seronegative. The sequenced sample was PBMCs. The V gene is TRBV28, the J gene TRBJ1-5; D is undetermined. The CDR3 spells CASSLDQPQHF. The CDR3 bases are TGTGCCAGCAGCCTAGATCAGCCCCAGCATTTT.